The next 27 T cell receptor beta chains were all read from a single sample in a study of regulatory and conventional T cells in RAG deficiency. Produced via immunoSEQ multiplex PCR; TCRdb's table is partial and in-frame only. The table includes about 46,000 clones, over 80% detected once. The sorted conventional CD4+ T cells were CD25-low and CD127-high, with genomic DNA sequenced. The sample also formed part of further work on regulatory T cells. This second report adds: The PCR used 52 TRBV and 13 TRBJ primers.

The specimen was CD4+ effector T cells sorted from blood. Every receptor here comes from a human donor in good health.

In the case of this clone: Additional DNA sequences in this sample encode the identical CDR3. This rearrangement joins TRBV7-9 to TRBJ1-6; D perhaps matches TRBD1 (6 bases). Germline V gene lookup returns CDR1 SEHNR and CDR2 FQNEAQ (reference sequence). The CDR3 contains 13 residues. Trimming shortened V by 6 bases and J by 8 bases, and 11 bases separated the two germline ends. The CDR3 sequence: CASSRAGDSPLHF. As DNA, the CDR3 is TGTGCCAGCAGTAGGGCAGGGGATTCACCCCTCCACTTT.

The genes are TRBV27 and TRBJ2-3; 7 bases are a match to TRBD1. Germline CDR1 is MNHEY and CDR2 is SMNVEV (reference sequence). The CDR3 has 19 residues. V trimming: 4 bases; J trimming: 0 bases; junction bases outside the gene matches: 16. CDR3: CASSSPHPGTVGSTDTQYF. The DNA for the CDR3 is TGTGCCAGCAGTTCCCCCCACCCCGGGACAGTGGGAAGCACAGATACGCAGTATTTT.

The rearrangement joins TRBV2 to TRBJ1-3; 7 nucleotides line up with TRBD1. This CDR3 is 15 amino acids long. The germline V gene has CDR1 SNHLY and CDR2 FYNNEI. J lost 0 bases, V lost 4 bases, and 3 bases had no gene match. CDR3 bases: TGTGCCAGCAGTGTGGGACAGAGCTCTGGAAACACCATATATTTT. Its translation is CASSVGQSSGNTIYF.

The rearrangement uses TRBV6-5 and TRBJ2-7; D is uncertain. Germline V lookup: CDR1 MNHEY, CDR2 SVGAGI. CDR3 length: 14 amino acids. With 2 bases removed from V and 7 bases from J, the gap between germline ends came to 15 bases. CDR3 bases: TGTGCCAGCAGTTACGGGCTGGCCCCCTTTGAGCAGTACTTC. This translates into CASSYGLAPFEQYF.

The chain has TRBV5-1 and TRBJ2-7; perhaps TRBD2 as D (5 bases). The V end was cut by 2 bases, the J end by 0 bases, with 15 bases between. The CDR3 length is 16 residues. Germline V gives CDR1 SGHRS, CDR2 YFSETQ. The CDR3 loop is CASSLSGTDPSYEQYF. The CDR3 nucleotides read TGCGCCAGCAGCTTATCGGGAACAGATCCCTCCTACGAGCAGTACTTC.

This clone was counted once. The CDR3 region has the DNA TGCGCCAGCAGTCTTAGGTCGGTAGCGGGATTCCTATTGCGGCGGTACCAAGAGACCCAGTACTTC. Translated, it gives CASSLRSVAGFLLRRYQETQYF. The chain uses TRBV23-1 and TRBJ2-5; 8 nucleotides line up with TRBD2. TRBV23-1 is placed among ORFs of uncertain function. J was trimmed by 0 bases and V by 4 bases; bases with no gene match: 25. CDR3 length: 22 residues.

This clone has only one observation. V usage is TRBV28 and J usage is TRBJ1-5, with D possibly TRBD1 on 5 matching bases. The CDR3 length is 13 residues. Germline V gene sequence: CDR1 MDHEN, CDR2 SYDVKM. V was trimmed by 6 bases and J by 4 bases, leaving 10 bases between them. CDR3 residues: CASSQGGNQPQHF. The CDR3, as DNA: TGTGCCAGCAGCCAGGGTGGGAATCAGCCCCAGCATTTT.

The V and J genes are TRBV7-8 and TRBJ2-2; D is ambiguous. CDR1 SGHVS and CDR2 FQNEAQ come from the germline V gene. V dropped 1 base and J dropped 3 bases, with 3 bases sitting between them. The CDR3 has 13 amino acids. As DNA, the CDR3 is TGTGCCAGCAGCTTAGTTGACACCGGGGAGCTGTTTTTT. Protein: CASSLVDTGELFF.

The CDR3 spells CASKGQSHSGNTIYF. CDR3 DNA: TGTGCCAGTAAGGGCCAGTCTCACTCTGGAAACACCATATATTTT. V usage is TRBV19 and J usage is TRBJ1-3, with unresolved D. This CDR3 is 15 amino acids long. The germline V gene has CDR1 LNHDA and CDR2 SQIVND (reference sequence). Trimming stripped 7 bases from V and 0 bases from J, with 13 bases between.

V and J are TRBV4-2 and TRBJ2-3, with 7 positions matching TRBD1. This CDR3 has 16 amino acids. Germline-derived CDR1 and CDR2 are LGHNA and YNFKEQ. The J segment lost 2 bases and the V segment lost 2 bases, leaving 7 bases of the junction unmatched. The CDR3 nucleotides read TGTGCCAGCAGCCAAACATGGGGACAGAACACAGATACGCAGTATTTT. It codes for CASSQTWGQNTDTQYF.

V and J are TRBV29-1 and TRBJ1-1; 8 bases are shared with TRBD1. Germline assignment: CDR1 SQVTM and CDR2 ANQGSEA. J gave up 4 bases and V 8 bases, and 6 bases lay outside the gene matches. The CDR3 is 12 amino acids. The CDR3, as DNA: TGCAGCACCAGACAGGGGAGCACTGAAGCTTTCTTT. Protein sequence: CSTRQGSTEAFF.

Only one count was recorded for this clone. The gene calls are TRBV6-5 and TRBJ2-7; D uncertain. This CDR3 is 15 amino acids long. V was cut by 5 bases and J by 3 bases, with 17 bases left in between. Germline-derived CDR1 and CDR2 are MNHEY and SVGAGI. CDR3 amino acids: CASSTPGRGDYEQYF. The CDR3 coding sequence is TGTGCCAGCAGTACCCCGGGCAGAGGCGACTACGAGCAGTACTTC.

This clone was seen only a few times. V usage is TRBV19 and J usage is TRBJ2-2; D not resolved. Germline V gene sequence: CDR1 LNHDA, CDR2 SQIVND (reference sequence). V lost 5 bases to trimming and J lost 6 bases, with 4 bases between them. The CDR3 contains 11 residues. CDR3 amino acids: CASSLAGELFF. The CDR3 bases are TGTGCCAGTAGTCTAGCCGGGGAGCTGTTTTTT.

The chain carries TRBV29-1 and TRBJ1-2; D unresolved. Trimming stripped 7 bases from V and 0 bases from J, with 12 bases between. This CDR3 contains 13 residues. Germline CDR1 reads SQVTM; CDR2 reads ANQGSEA. CDR3 sequence: CSAADGTNYGYTF. The CDR3, as DNA: TGCAGCGCCGCGGACGGAACTAACTATGGCTACACCTTC.

This chain uses TRBV6-5 with TRBJ1-5; tentatively, D is TRBD1 (5 bases). Germline CDR1 is MNHEY and CDR2 is SVGAGI. Trimming pared 3 bases from V and 0 bases from J, leaving 9 bases between. There are 15 residues in the CDR3. In DNA form, the CDR3 reads TGTGCCAGCAGTTATGGGGGGGGTAGCAATCAGCCCCAGCATTTT. Translating gives CASSYGGGSNQPQHF.

This chain links TRBV15 with TRBJ2-7, with TRBD2 as a possible D gene (6 bases). The CDR3 runs to 13 residues. V lost 3 bases and J 4 bases, leaving 10 bases between the germline ends. In germline, CDR1 is LNHNV, CDR2 YYDKDF (reference sequence). CDR3 DNA: TGTGCCACCAGCAGGCTGCGGGGATACGAGCAGTACTTC. It specifies CATSRLRGYEQYF.

This sequence joins TRBV5-1 and TRBJ1-1; 9 bases match TRBD1. V gave up 4 bases and J gave up 1 base; unmatched junction bases: 14. CDR1 is SGHRS and CDR2 is YFSETQ in the germline V gene. The CDR3 covers 18 residues. In DNA, the CDR3 is TGCGCCAGCAGCGGACGGTGGACAGGGGTGGGAGAGAACACTGAAGCTTTCTTT. It yields the protein CASSGRWTGVGENTEAFF.

Remarks on this clone: One end of the junction fails to match germline, which may point to a read error. J is TRBJ1-5 and V is TRBV5-5; possibly TRBD1 for D (5 bases). This CDR3 region has 16 residues. Germline lookup yields CDR1 SGHKS and CDR2 YYEKEE (reference sequence). The CDR3: CASSLGGTYSNQPQHF. The CDR3 DNA is TGTGCCAGCAGTTTGGGGGGGACTTATAGCAATCAGCCCCAGCATTTT.

The rearrangement links TRBV18 to TRBJ2-5; 8 bases fit TRBD1. CDR3 length: 18 residues. Germline values: CDR1 KGHSH, CDR2 LQKENI. Trimming took 2 bases from V and 4 from J; bases not matched to a gene: 15. CDR3 amino acids: CASSPGLPGQGRVETQYF. The DNA of the CDR3 is TGTGCCAGCTCACCAGGCTTACCCGGACAGGGAAGGGTAGAGACCCAGTACTTC.

This clone was detected only once. The rearrangement joins TRBV7-9 to TRBJ2-2; D is undetermined. This CDR3 is 12 amino acids long. Trimming took off 5 bases at V and 5 bases at J, with 6 bases between the two ends. From germline, CDR1 is SEHNR and CDR2 FQNEAQ (reference sequence). The CDR3 DNA reads TGTGCCAGCAGCATAATAACCGGGGAGCTGTTTTTT. This gives the protein CASSIITGELFF.

The chain joins TRBV18 to TRBJ2-1; 8 nucleotides align to TRBD2. CDR3 length: 15 amino acids. V gave up 2 bases and J gave up 7 bases; unmatched junction bases: 7. Germline CDR1 KGHSH, CDR2 LQKENI. The CDR3 is CASSPTGTRGNEQFF. In DNA form, the CDR3 reads TGTGCCAGCTCACCAACCGGGACTAGGGGTAATGAGCAGTTCTTC.

The V and J genes are TRBV7-8 and TRBJ2-7; the match to TRBD2 covers 9 bases. Germline assignment: CDR1 SGHVS and CDR2 FQNEAQ. V shed 5 bases, J shed 1 base, and the junction held 3 bases outside the gene matches. The CDR3 extends over 14 amino acids. Here the CDR3 DNA reads TGTGCCAGCAGCGAGCGGGAGGCATCCTACGAGCAGTACTTC. Protein: CASSEREASYEQYF.

The rearrangement uses TRBV5-1 and TRBJ2-3; D remains unclear. Trimming cost V 2 bases and J 1 base, with 8 bases left between them. Germline values: CDR1 SGHRS, CDR2 YFSETQ. The CDR3 runs 14 residues. The CDR3 protein is CASSLRTGTDTQYF. CDR3 coding DNA: TGCGCCAGCAGCTTAAGAACGGGCACAGATACGCAGTATTTT.

CDR3 sequence: CASRWGQNTGELFF. The CDR3 nucleotides are TGTGCCAGTAGGTGGGGACAAAACACCGGGGAGCTGTTTTTT. The chain has TRBV19 and TRBJ2-2, with D possibly matching TRBD1 (6 bases). The CDR3 is 14 amino acids. Germline CDR1 is LNHDA and CDR2 is SQIVND (reference sequence). Deletions cut 6 bases from V and 2 bases from J, with 10 bases between.

The chain uses TRBV19 and TRBJ1-4; 8 nucleotides align to TRBD1. CDR1 and CDR2 (germline): LNHDA, SQIVND (reference sequence). With 10 bases clipped from V and 8 bases from J, the junction kept 6 bases outside the gene matches. This CDR3 has 12 amino acids. The CDR3 reads CATSGGSEKLFF. CDR3 DNA sequence: TGTGCCACCTCAGGGGGCAGCGAAAAACTGTTTTTT.

V and J are TRBV29-1 and TRBJ2-3; D is ambiguous. The CDR3 sequence is 10 residues long. Germline CDR1 SQVTM, CDR2 ANQGSEA. V was trimmed by 4 bases and J by 3 bases, leaving 2 bases between them. The CDR3 sequence: CSVATDTQYF. The CDR3 DNA is TGCAGCGTTGCAACAGATACGCAGTATTTT.

V is TRBV6-5 and J is TRBJ1-1, with D tentatively TRBD1 (5 bases). V shed 2 bases and J shed 5 bases, with 12 bases lying between them. The CDR3 totals 14 residues. Germline V lookup: CDR1 MNHEY, CDR2 SVGAGI. In DNA form, the CDR3 reads TGTGCCAGCAGTTACAGAGGGGAGGGAACTGAAGCTTTCTTT. Translating it yields CASSYRGEGTEAFF.